This TCR beta chain was sequenced in a study of cytomegalovirus exposure and HLA in healthy donors. Study results and limitations: Some V segments (TRBV6-2 and TRBV6-3 among them) were excluded as indistinguishable. V- and J-gene trimming of TCR beta was linked (in a later analysis) to a missense DCLRE1C variant. When a later analysis compared HLA-associated TCR beta chains with equally common others, the HLA-associated chains turned out to be more clonally expanded and to have lower generation probabilities.

Use of 60 Vbeta and 13 Jbeta primers characterized the PCR. Sequencing was performed with immunoSEQ multiplex PCR; in TCRdb, only in-frame clones are kept and a portion is missing. The sample shows around 100,000 clones, roughly 70% of them seen only once. The CDR3 covers 15 residues. Trimming shortened V by 0 bases and J by 3 bases, and 9 bases separated the two germline ends. Per the germline V gene, CDR1 is LNHNV and CDR2 is YYDKDF (reference sequence). Comment on this clone: The antigen remains unidentified.

This chain uses TRBV15 with TRBJ2-1, with D possibly matching TRBD2 (5 bases). Sequencing was carried out using PBMCs. This receptor was obtained from a woman aged 25 to 39 in good health and CMV-seronegative. The CDR3 here is CATSRDTGNYNEQFF. CDR3 DNA: TGTGCCACCAGCAGAGATACGGGAAACTACAATGAGCAGTTCTTC. The full variable domain, its missing parts supplied by reference TRBV15 and TRBJ2-1, is DAMVIQNPRYQVTQFGKPVTLSCSQTLNHNVMYWYQQKSSQAPKLLFHYYDKDFNNEADTPDNFQSRRPNTSFCFLDIRSPGLGDTAMYLCATSRDTGNYNEQFFGPGTRLTVL.